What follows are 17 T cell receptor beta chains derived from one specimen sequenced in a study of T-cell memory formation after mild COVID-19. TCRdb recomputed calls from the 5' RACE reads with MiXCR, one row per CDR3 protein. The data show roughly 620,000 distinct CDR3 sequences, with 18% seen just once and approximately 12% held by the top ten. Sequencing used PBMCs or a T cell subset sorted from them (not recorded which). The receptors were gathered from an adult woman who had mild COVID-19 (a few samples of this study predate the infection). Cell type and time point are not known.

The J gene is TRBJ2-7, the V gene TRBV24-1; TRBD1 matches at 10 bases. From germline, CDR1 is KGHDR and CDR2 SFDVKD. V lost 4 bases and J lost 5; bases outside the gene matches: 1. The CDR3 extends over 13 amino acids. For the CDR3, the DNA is TGTGCCACCAGTGAGGGACAGGGGCACGAGCAGTACTTC. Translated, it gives CATSEGQGHEQYF.

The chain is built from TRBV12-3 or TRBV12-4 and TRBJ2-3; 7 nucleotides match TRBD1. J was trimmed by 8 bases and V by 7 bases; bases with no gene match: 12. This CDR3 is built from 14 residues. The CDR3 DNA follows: TGTGCCAGCACCCAGAGGCAGGGGGTTGGTACGCAGTATTTT. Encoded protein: CASTQRQGVGTQYF.

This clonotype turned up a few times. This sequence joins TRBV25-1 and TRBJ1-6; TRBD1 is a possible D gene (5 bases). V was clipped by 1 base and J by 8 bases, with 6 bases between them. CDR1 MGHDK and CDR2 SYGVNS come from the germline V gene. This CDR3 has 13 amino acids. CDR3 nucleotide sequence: TGTGCCAGCAGTGAATGGGGGTATTCACCCCTCCACTTT. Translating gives CASSEWGYSPLHF.

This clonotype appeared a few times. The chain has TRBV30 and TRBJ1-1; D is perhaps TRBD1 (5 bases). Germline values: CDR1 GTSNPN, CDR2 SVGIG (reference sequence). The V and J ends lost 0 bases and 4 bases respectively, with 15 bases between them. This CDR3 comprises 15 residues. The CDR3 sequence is CAWSVLGGDGTEAFF. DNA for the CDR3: TGTGCCTGGAGTGTCCTGGGGGGGGATGGCACTGAAGCTTTCTTT.

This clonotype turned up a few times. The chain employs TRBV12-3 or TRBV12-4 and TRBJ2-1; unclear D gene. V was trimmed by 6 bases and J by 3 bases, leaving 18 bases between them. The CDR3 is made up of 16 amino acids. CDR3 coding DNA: TGTGCCAGCAGCTTCTCCCCTGGGCTCAACTACAATGAGCAGTTCTTC. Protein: CASSFSPGLNYNEQFF.

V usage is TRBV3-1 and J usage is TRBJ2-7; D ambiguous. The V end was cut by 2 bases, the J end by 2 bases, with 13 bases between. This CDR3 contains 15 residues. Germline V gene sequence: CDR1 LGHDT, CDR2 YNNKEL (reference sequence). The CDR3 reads CASSQFPAGPYEQYF. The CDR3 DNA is TGTGCCAGCAGCCAATTCCCCGCAGGTCCCTACGAGCAGTACTTC.

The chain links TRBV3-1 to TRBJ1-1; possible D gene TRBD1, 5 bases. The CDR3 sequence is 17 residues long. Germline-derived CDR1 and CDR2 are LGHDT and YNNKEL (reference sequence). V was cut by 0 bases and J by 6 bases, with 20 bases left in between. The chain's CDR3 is CASSQDFRGGQGAEAFF. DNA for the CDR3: TGTGCCAGCAGCCAAGATTTTCGAGGAGGGCAAGGGGCTGAAGCTTTCTTT.

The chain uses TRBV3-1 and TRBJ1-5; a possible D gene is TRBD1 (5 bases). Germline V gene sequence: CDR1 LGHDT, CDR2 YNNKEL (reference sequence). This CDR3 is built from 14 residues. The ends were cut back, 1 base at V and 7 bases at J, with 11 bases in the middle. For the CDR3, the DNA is TGTGCCAGCAGCCAAGGCAGAGGGGACCAGCCCCAGCATTTT. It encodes CASSQGRGDQPQHF. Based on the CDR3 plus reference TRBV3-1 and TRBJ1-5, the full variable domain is DTAVSQTPKYLVTQMGNDKSIKCEQNLGHDTMYWYKQDSKKFLKIMFSYNNKELIINETVPNRFSPKSPDKAHLNLHINSLELGDSAVYFCASSQGRGDQPQHFGDGTRLSIL.

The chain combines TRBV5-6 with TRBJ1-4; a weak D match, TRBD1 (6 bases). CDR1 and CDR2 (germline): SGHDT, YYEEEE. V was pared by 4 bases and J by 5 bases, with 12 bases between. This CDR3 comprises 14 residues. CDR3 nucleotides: TGTGCCAGCAGCGCAGGGGTCCCCAATGAAAAACTGTTTTTT. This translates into CASSAGVPNEKLFF.

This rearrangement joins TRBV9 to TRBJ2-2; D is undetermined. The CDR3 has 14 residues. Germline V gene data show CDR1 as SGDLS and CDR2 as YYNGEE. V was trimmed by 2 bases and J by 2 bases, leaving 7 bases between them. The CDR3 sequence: CASSVTTNTGELFF. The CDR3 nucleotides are TGTGCCAGCAGCGTTACAACCAACACCGGGGAGCTGTTTTTT.

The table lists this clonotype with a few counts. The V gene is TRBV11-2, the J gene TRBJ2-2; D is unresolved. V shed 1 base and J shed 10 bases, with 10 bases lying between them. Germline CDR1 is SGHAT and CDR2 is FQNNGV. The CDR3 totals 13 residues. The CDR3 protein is CASSLVTAEELFF. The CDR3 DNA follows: TGTGCCAGCAGCTTAGTCACGGCAGAGGAGCTGTTTTTT.

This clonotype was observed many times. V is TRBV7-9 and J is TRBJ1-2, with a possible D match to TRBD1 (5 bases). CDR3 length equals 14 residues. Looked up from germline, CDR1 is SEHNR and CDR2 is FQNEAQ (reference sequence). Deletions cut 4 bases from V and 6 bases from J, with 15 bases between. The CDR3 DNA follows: TGTGCCAGCAGCTCCATCAGGGAAACGAATGGCTACACCTTC. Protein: CASSSIRETNGYTF.

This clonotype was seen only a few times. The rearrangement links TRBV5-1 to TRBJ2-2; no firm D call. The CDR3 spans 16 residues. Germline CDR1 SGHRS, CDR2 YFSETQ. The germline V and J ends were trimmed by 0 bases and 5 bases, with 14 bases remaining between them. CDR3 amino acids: CASSLGHPLRTGELFF. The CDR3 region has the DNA TGCGCCAGCAGCTTGGGGCATCCACTGCGGACCGGGGAGCTGTTTTTT.

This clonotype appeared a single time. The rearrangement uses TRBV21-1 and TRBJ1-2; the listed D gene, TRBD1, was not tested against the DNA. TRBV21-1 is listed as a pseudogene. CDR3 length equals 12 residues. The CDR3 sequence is CASTYRGHGYTF. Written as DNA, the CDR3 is TGTGCCAGCACCTACAGGGGGCATGGCTACACCTTC.

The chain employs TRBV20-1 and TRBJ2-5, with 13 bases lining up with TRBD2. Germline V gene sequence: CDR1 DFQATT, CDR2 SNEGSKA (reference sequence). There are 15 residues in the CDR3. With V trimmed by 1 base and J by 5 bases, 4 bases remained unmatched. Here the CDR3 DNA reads TGCAGTGCTAGAGGGACTAGCGGGGGCGGGGAGACCCAGTACTTC. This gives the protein CSARGTSGGGETQYF.

In DNA form, the CDR3 reads TGTGCCAGCAGCTTAGCGGGGACAGGGGGAGGCGAGCAGTACTTC. Translated, it gives CASSLAGTGGGEQYF. The chain joins TRBV7-2 to TRBJ2-7; TRBD1 matches 11 bases. The CDR3 runs to 15 residues. Per the germline V gene, CDR1 is SGHTA and CDR2 is FQGNSA. J was trimmed by 6 bases and V by 0 bases; bases with no gene match: 4. Filled out from reference TRBV7-2 and TRBJ2-7, the complete variable domain reads GAGVSQSPSNKVTEKGKDVELRCDPISGHTALYWYRQSLGQGLEFLIYFQGNSAPDKSGLPSDRFSAERTGGSVSTLTIQRTQQEDSAVYLCASSLAGTGGGEQYFGPGTRLTVT.

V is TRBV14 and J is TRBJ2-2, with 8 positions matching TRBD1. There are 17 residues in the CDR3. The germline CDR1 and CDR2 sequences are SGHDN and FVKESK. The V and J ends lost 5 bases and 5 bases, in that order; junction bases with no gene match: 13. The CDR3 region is CASSTRQGARVTGELFF. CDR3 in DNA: TGTGCCAGCAGCACCCGCCAGGGGGCTCGAGTAACCGGGGAGCTGTTTTTT.